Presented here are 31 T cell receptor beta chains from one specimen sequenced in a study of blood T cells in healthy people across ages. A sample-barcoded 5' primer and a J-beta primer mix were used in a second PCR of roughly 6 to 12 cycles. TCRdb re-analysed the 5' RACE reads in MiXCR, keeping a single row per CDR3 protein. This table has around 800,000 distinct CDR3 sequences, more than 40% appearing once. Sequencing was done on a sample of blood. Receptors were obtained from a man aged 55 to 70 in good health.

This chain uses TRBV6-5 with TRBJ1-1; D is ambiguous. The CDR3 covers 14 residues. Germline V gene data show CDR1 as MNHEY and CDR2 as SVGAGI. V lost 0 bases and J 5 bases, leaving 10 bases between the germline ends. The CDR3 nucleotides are TGTGCCAGCAGTTACTCGAGTCCACAAACTGAAGCTTTCTTT. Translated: CASSYSSPQTEAFF.

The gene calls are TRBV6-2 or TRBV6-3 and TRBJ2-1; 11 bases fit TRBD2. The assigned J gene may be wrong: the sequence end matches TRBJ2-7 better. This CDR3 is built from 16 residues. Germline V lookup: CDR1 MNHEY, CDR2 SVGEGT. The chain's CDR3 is CASSSGLAGIYNEQYF. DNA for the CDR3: TGTGCCAGCAGCTCTGGACTAGCGGGCATCTACAATGAGCAGTACTTC.

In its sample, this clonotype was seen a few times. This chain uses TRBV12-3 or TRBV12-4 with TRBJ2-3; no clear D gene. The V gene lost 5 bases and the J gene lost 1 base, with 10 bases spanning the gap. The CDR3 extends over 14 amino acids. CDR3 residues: CASSLTLRTDTQYF. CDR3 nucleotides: TGTGCCAGCAGTCTCACCTTACGCACAGATACGCAGTATTTT.

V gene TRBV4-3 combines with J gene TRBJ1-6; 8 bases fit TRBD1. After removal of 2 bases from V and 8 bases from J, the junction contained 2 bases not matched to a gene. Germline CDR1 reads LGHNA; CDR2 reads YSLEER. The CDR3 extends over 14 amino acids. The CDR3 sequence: CASSQPDRDSPLHF. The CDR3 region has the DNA TGCGCCAGCAGCCAACCGGACAGGGATTCACCCCTCCACTTT.

CDR3: CAISGTGSSYNSPLHF. The CDR3 DNA reads as TGTGCCATCAGTGGGACAGGGAGCTCCTATAATTCACCCCTCCACTTT. The chain uses TRBV10-3 and TRBJ1-6; 8 bases fit TRBD1. This CDR3 is 16 amino acids long. With V trimmed by 4 bases and J by 0 bases, 2 bases remained unmatched. The germline gives CDR1 ENHRY, CDR2 SYGVKD.

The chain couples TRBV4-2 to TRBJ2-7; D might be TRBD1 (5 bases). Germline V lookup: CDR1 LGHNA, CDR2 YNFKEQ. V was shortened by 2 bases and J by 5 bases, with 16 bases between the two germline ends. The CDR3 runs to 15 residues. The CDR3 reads CASSQSLRQGDEQYF. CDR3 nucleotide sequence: TGTGCCAGCAGCCAATCATTAAGGCAAGGGGACGAGCAGTACTTC.

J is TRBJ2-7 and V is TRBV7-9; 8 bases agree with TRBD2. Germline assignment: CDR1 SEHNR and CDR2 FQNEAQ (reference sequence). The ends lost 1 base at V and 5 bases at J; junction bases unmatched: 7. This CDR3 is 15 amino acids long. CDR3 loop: CASSLVQRGYHEQYF. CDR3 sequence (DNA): TGTGCCAGCAGCTTAGTACAGCGGGGGTACCACGAGCAGTACTTC. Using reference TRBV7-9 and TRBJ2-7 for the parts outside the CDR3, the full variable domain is DTGVSQNPRHKITKRGQNVTFRCDPISEHNRLYWYRQTLGQGPEFLTYFQNEAQLEKSRLLSDRFSAERPKGSFSTLEIQRTEQGDSAMYLCASSLVQRGYHEQYFGPGTRLTVT.

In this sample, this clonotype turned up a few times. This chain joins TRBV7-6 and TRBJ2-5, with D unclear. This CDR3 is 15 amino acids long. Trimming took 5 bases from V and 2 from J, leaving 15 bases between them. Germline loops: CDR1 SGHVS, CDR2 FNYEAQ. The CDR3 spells CASSPNRALQETQYF. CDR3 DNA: TGTGCCAGCAGCCCTAACCGGGCACTACAAGAGACCCAGTACTTC.

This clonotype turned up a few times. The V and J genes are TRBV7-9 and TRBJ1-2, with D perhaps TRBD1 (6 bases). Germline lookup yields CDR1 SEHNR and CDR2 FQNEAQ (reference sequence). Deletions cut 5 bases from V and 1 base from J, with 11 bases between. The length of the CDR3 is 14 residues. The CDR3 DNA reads TGTGCCAGCAGCGTTAAGGGGGATAACTATGGCTACACCTTC. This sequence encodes CASSVKGDNYGYTF.

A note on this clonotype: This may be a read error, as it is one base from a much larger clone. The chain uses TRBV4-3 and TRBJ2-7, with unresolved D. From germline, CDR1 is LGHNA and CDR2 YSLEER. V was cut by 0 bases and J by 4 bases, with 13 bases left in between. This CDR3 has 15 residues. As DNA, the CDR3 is TGCGCCAGCAGCCAAGATCGATCCAAGGTGTACGAGCAGTACTTC. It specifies CASSQDRSKVYEQYF.

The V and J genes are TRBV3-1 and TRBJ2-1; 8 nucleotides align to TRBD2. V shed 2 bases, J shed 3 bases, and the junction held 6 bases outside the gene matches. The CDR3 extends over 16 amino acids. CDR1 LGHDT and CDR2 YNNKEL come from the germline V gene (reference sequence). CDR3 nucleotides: TGTGCCAGCAGCCAATCTAAAGCGGGGGACTACAATGAGCAGTTCTTC. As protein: CASSQSKAGDYNEQFF.

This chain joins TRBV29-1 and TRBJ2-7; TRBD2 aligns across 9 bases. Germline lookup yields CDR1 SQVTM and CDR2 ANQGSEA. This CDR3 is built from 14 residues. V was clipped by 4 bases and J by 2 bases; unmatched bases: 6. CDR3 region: CSVVGASGAYEQYF. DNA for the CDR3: TGCAGCGTTGTGGGAGCTAGCGGGGCCTACGAGCAGTACTTC.

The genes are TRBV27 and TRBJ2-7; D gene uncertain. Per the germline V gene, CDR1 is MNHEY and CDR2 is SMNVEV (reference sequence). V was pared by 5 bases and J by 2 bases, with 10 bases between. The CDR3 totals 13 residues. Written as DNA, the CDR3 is TGTGCCAGCAGTAGGGCATCAGCCTACGAGCAGTACTTC. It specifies CASSRASAYEQYF.

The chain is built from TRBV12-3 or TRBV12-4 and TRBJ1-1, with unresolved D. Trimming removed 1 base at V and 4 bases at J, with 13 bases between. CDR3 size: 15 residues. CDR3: CASSLVIVVSTEAFF. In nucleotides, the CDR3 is TGTGCCAGCAGTTTAGTAATAGTAGTTAGCACTGAAGCTTTCTTT.

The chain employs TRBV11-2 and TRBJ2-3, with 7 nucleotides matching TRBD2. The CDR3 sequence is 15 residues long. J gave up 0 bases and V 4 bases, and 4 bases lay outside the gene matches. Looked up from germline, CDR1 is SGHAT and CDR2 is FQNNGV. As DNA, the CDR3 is TGTGCCAGCAGCTCTCCAGCGGGGAGCACAGATACGCAGTATTTT. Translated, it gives CASSSPAGSTDTQYF.

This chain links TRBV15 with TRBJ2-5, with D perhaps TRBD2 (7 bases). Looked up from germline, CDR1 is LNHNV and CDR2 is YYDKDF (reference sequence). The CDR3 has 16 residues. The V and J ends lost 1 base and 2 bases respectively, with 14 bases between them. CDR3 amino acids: CATSRGPRGGQETQYF. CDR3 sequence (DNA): TGTGCCACCAGCAGAGGCCCTAGGGGGGGACAAGAGACCCAGTACTTC.

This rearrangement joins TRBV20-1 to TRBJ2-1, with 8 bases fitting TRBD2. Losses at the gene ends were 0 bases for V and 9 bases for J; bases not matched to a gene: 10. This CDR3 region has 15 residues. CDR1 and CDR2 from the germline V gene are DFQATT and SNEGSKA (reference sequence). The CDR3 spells CSARDRRGVRGEQFF. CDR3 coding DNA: TGCAGTGCTAGAGATCGGCGGGGGGTTAGGGGTGAGCAGTTCTTC.

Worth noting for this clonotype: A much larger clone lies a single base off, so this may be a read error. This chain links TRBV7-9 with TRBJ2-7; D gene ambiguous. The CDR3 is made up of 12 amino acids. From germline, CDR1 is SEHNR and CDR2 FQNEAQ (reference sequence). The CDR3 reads CASSLMTYERYF. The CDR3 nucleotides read TGTGCCAGCAGCTTGATGACCTACGAGCGGTACTTC.

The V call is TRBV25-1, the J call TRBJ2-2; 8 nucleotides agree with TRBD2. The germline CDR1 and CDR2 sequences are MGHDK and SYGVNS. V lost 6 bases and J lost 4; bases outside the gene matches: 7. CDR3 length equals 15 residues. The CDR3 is CASSPGGPGTGELFF. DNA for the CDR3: TGTGCCAGCAGCCCGGGGGGGCCGGGCACCGGGGAGCTGTTTTTT.

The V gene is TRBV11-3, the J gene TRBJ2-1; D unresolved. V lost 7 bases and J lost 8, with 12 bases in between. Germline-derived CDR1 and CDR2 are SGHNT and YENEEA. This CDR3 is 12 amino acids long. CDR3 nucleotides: TGTGCCAGCAAAGGTTTCGGTGATGAGCAGTTCTTC. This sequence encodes CASKGFGDEQFF.

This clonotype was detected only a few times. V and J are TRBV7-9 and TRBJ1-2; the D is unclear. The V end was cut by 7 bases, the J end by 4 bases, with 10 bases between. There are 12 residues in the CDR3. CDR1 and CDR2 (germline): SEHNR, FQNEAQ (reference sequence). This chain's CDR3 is CASTPNGYGYTF. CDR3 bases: TGTGCCAGCACCCCTAATGGCTATGGCTACACCTTC.

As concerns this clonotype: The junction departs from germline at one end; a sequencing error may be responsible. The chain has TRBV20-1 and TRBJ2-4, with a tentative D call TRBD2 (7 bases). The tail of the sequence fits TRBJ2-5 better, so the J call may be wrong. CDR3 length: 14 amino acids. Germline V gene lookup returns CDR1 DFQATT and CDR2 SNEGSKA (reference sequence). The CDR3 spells CSARGGEIQETQYF. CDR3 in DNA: TGCAGTGCCAGAGGGGGGGAGATACAAGAGACCCAGTACTTC.

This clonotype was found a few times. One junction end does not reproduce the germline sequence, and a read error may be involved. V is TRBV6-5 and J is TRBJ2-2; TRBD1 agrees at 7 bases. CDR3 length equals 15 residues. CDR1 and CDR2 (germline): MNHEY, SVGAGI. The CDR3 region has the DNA TGCGCCAGCAGCTACGGGACAGCGAACACCGGGGAGCTGTTTTTT. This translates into CASSYGTANTGELFF.

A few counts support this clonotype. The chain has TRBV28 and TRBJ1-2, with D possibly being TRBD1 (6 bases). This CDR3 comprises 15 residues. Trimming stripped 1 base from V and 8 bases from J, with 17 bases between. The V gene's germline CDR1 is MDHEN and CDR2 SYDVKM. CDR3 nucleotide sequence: TGTGCCAGCAGTTTATTAAGGGGCAGGGGTGGAGGCTACACCTTC. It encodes CASSLLRGRGGGYTF.

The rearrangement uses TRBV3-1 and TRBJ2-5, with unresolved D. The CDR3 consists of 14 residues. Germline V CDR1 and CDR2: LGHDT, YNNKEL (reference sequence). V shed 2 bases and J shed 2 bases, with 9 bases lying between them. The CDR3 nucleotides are TGTGCCAGCAGCCAACGCGACGGACAAGAGACCCAGTACTTC. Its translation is CASSQRDGQETQYF.

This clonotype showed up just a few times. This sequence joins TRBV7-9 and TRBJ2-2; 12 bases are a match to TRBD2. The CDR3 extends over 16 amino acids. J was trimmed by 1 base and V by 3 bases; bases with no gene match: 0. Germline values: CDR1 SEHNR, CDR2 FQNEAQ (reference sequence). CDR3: CASSLGLAGNTGELFF. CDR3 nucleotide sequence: TGTGCCAGCAGCTTGGGACTAGCGGGGAACACCGGGGAGCTGTTTTTT.

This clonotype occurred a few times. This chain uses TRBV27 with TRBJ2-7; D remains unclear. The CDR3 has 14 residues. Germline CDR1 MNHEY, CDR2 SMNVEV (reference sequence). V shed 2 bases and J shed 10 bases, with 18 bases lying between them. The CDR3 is CASSLQGSVGDQYF. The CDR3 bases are TGTGCCAGCAGTTTACAAGGATCGGTAGGCGACCAGTACTTC.

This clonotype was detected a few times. CDR3 region: CASSPLSTGTGYYEQYF. The DNA for the CDR3 is TGTGCCAGCAGCCCTCTTTCCACCGGGACAGGGTATTACGAGCAGTACTTC. This chain links TRBV2 with TRBJ2-4, with 9 bases identical to TRBD1. The end of the DNA fits TRBJ2-7 better, so the J call may be wrong. The length of the CDR3 is 17 residues. CDR1 and CDR2 (germline): SNHLY, FYNNEI.

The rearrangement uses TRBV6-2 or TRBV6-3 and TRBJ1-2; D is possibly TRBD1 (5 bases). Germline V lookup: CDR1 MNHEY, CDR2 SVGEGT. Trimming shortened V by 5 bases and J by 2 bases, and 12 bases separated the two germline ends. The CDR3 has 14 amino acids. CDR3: CASSRVRGNYGYTF. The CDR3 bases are TGTGCCAGCAGTCGTGTGAGGGGAAACTATGGCTACACCTTC.

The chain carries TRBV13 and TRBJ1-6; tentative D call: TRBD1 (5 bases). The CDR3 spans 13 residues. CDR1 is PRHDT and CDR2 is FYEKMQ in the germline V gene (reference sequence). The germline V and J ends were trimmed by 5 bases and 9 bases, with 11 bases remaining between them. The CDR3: CASSARAASPLHF. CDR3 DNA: TGTGCCAGCAGCGCCAGGGCAGCTTCACCCCTCCACTTT.

For the CDR3, the DNA is TGCGCCAGCAGCCAAGATTCCCGCGGGGTCTTCAAGAATGAGCAGTTCTTC. Its translation is CASSQDSRGVFKNEQFF. The J gene is TRBJ2-1, the V gene TRBV4-3, with TRBD2 as a possible D gene (6 bases). The V and J ends lost 0 bases and 7 bases respectively, with 19 bases between them. The CDR3 loop spans 17 amino acids. The germline gives CDR1 LGHNA, CDR2 YSLEER.